This record looks at one TCR beta chain sequence and its context. The sample is drawn from a study of radiotherapy plus CTLA-4 blockade in lung cancer. Germline V CDR1 and CDR2: MNHEY, SMNVEV (reference sequence). V dropped 5 bases and J dropped 0 bases, with 10 bases sitting between them. The CDR3 has 14 residues. Profiled with immunoSEQ multiplex PCR; TCRdb holds only in-frame clones, not every one. The sample shows about 53,000 clones, around four fifths of them seen only once. The receptor comes from a human donor with non-small cell lung cancer whose response to radiotherapy plus ipilimumab could not be evaluated. V is TRBV27 and J is TRBJ1-2; D perhaps matches TRBD1 (6 bases). The source material was peripheral blood, sampled from a patient treated with radiotherapy plus ipilimumab. This CDR3 is CASSPTGSNYGYTF. The CDR3 coding sequence is TGTGCCAGCAGTCCGACAGGATCTAACTATGGCTACACCTTC.